The entry below gives a single T cell receptor beta chain sequence along with its context. The data stem from a study of blood T cell repertoires in COVID-19. The wider study: The origin of the acute and convalescent COVID-19 samples was the United States, Italy and Spain.

CDR1 and CDR2 from the germline V gene are KGHSH and LQKENI. The CDR3 consists of 16 residues. V lost 1 base and J lost 0; bases outside the gene matches: 2. Only in-frame clones appear in the TCRdb table, and some are missing; sequencing was by immunoSEQ multiplex PCR. The sample gives more than 250,000 clones, almost 90% of which show up once; less than 2% is in the top ten. Each participant's cohort was designated according to participant-reported clinical history. The rearrangement uses TRBV18 and TRBJ2-1; TRBD1 agrees at 8 bases. The sequenced sample consisted of PBMCs or T cells enriched from blood (not recorded which). This TCR came from a woman aged 18 to 35 with acute COVID-19. The CDR3 spells CASSPRTGNSYNEQFF. CDR3 sequence (DNA): TGTGCCAGCTCACCACGGACAGGGAACTCCTACAATGAGCAGTTCTTC. The variable domain in full, completed from reference TRBV18 and TRBJ2-1, reads NAGVMQNPRHLVRRRGQEARLRCSPMKGHSHVYWYRQLPEEGLKFMVYLQKENIIDESGMPKERFSAEFPKEGPSILRIQQVVRGDSAAYFCASSPRTGNSYNEQFFGPGTRLTVL.